Listed below are T cell receptor beta chains from one sample, sequenced in a study of breast tumors, draining lymph nodes, adjacent tissues. TCRdb analysed the multiplex PCR reads with MiXCR anew, one entry per CDR3 protein. The table lists about 35,000 distinct CDR3 sequences, roughly 36% of them singletons, with approximately 10% in the top ten. Sequenced material: breast tumor tissue. These receptor sequences come from a female donor with breast cancer. Some clones in this sample may be carry-over from other donors' samples. Each CDR3 is given with its conserved first and last residue. The D gene is left open where the match is weak. Clone size is not always given. Where it is, it says once, few, many or a class for expanded clones.

CDR3 protein: CASSPGTQPQETQYF
CDR3 DNA: TGTGCCAGCAGTCCCGGGACTCAGCCCCAAGAGACCCAGTACTTC
clone size: many
V gene: TRBV2
D gene: NA
J gene: TRBJ2-5

CDR3 protein: CASSEGGGQFF
CDR3 DNA: TGTGCCAGCAGTGAGGGGGGGGGCCAGTTCTTC
clone size: many
V gene: TRBV2
D gene: NA
J gene: TRBJ2-1

CDR3 protein: CASSIRTAKLNQPQHF
CDR3 DNA: TGTGCCAGTAGTATTAGGACAGCGAAATTAAATCAGCCCCAGCATTTT
clone size: many
V gene: TRBV19
D gene: NA
J gene: TRBJ1-5

CDR3 protein: CASSSRPTVTYEQYF
CDR3 DNA: TGTGCCAGCAGCTCCCGACCGACAGTAACCTACGAGCAGTACTTC
clone size: many
V gene: TRBV11-3
D gene: NA
J gene: TRBJ2-7

CDR3 protein: CASSEDRANYGYTF
CDR3 DNA: TGTGCCAGCAGCGAGGACAGGGCTAACTATGGCTACACCTTC
clone size: many
V gene: TRBV5-5
D gene: TRBD1
J gene: TRBJ1-2

CDR3 protein: CASSSGRSQETQYF
CDR3 DNA: TGTGCCAGCTCTAGCGGGAGGTCCCAAGAGACCCAGTACTTC
clone size: many
V gene: TRBV2
D gene: TRBD2
J gene: TRBJ2-5

CDR3 protein: CSARPGQGAVTGELFF
CDR3 DNA: TGCAGTGCCAGACCGGGACAGGGGGCGGTTACCGGGGAGCTGTTTTTT
clone size: many
V gene: TRBV20-1
D gene: TRBD1
J gene: TRBJ2-2

CDR3 protein: CASSRNLDASYEQYF
CDR3 DNA: TGCGCCAGCAGCCGGAACCTTGACGCCTCCTACGAGCAGTACTTC
clone size: many
V gene: TRBV4-3
D gene: NA
J gene: TRBJ2-7

CDR3 protein: CSASGTSAYEQYF
CDR3 DNA: TGCAGTGCCTCCGGGACATCGGCCTACGAGCAGTACTTC
clone size: NA
V gene: TRBV20-1
D gene: NA
J gene: TRBJ2-7

CDR3 protein: CASSPGQNTGELFF
CDR3 DNA: TGTGCCAGCTCACCTGGACAAAACACCGGGGAGCTGTTTTTT
clone size: NA
V gene: TRBV18
D gene: NA
J gene: TRBJ2-2

CDR3 protein: CASSSSGSIYEQYF
CDR3 DNA: TGCGCCAGCAGTTCTAGCGGGAGTATCTACGAGCAGTACTTC
clone size: NA
V gene: TRBV10-2
D gene: TRBD2
J gene: TRBJ2-7

CDR3 protein: CSAIGQGSYEQYF
CDR3 DNA: TGCAGTGCTATAGGGCAGGGGTCCTACGAGCAGTACTTC
clone size: NA
V gene: TRBV20-1
D gene: NA
J gene: TRBJ2-7

CDR3 protein: CASSQVLAGANNEQFF
CDR3 DNA: TGCGCCAGCAGCCAAGTTTTAGCGGGAGCAAACAATGAGCAGTTCTTC
clone size: NA
V gene: TRBV4-3
D gene: TRBD2
J gene: TRBJ2-1

CDR3 protein: CASSYSLGRDGYTF
CDR3 DNA: TGTGCCAGCAGTTACTCTCTGGGGAGGGATGGCTACACCTTC
clone size: medium-sized
V gene: TRBV6-6
D gene: NA
J gene: TRBJ1-2

CDR3 protein: CASSQDGRDYNEQFF
CDR3 DNA: TGTGCCAGCAGCCAAGACGGGCGGGACTACAATGAGCAGTTCTTC
clone size: many
V gene: TRBV4-2
D gene: NA
J gene: TRBJ2-1

CDR3 protein: CASKGWTDGNTIYF
CDR3 DNA: TGCGCCAGCAAAGGGTGGACGGATGGAAACACCATATATTTT
clone size: NA
V gene: TRBV10-2
D gene: NA
J gene: TRBJ1-3

CDR3 protein: CSARDPRQVTEAFF
CDR3 DNA: TGCAGTGCTAGAGATCCTCGGCAGGTCACTGAAGCTTTCTTT
clone size: NA
V gene: TRBV20-1
D gene: NA
J gene: TRBJ1-1

CDR3 protein: CASSYSRGRGYTF
CDR3 DNA: TGTGCCAGCAGTTACTCGAGAGGGAGAGGCTACACCTTC
clone size: NA
V gene: TRBV6-5
D gene: NA
J gene: TRBJ1-2

CDR3 protein: CSARGLAGGVGDTQYF
CDR3 DNA: TGCAGTGCTAGGGGACTAGCGGGAGGGGTGGGAGATACGCAGTATTTT
clone size: NA
V gene: TRBV20-1
D gene: TRBD2
J gene: TRBJ2-3

CDR3 protein: CASSRGQGGNTGELFF
CDR3 DNA: TGCGCCAGCAGCCGCGGACAGGGGGGGAACACCGGGGAGCTGTTTTTT
clone size: NA
V gene: TRBV4-1
D gene: TRBD1
J gene: TRBJ2-2

CDR3 protein: CASSLAGLSSYNEQFF
CDR3 DNA: TGTGCCAGCAGCTTGGCGGGCCTCAGCTCCTACAATGAGCAGTTCTTC
clone size: NA
V gene: TRBV5-4
D gene: NA
J gene: TRBJ2-1

CDR3 protein: CASSEAWQVETQYF
CDR3 DNA: TGTGCCAGCAGTGAAGCGTGGCAGGTTGAGACCCAGTACTTC
clone size: many
V gene: TRBV6-1
D gene: NA
J gene: TRBJ2-5

CDR3 protein: CASSLVIPGLAGGETQYF
CDR3 DNA: TGTGCCAGCAGCTTAGTTATCCCGGGACTAGCGGGAGGAGAGACCCAGTACTTC
clone size: many
V gene: TRBV11-2
D gene: TRBD2
J gene: TRBJ2-5

CDR3 protein: CSGGQTYQETQYF
CDR3 DNA: TGCAGCGGAGGACAGACGTACCAAGAGACCCAGTACTTC
clone size: many
V gene: TRBV29-1
D gene: NA
J gene: TRBJ2-5

CDR3 protein: CASSLRWRGETQYF
CDR3 DNA: TGTGCCAGCAGCTTGCGTTGGAGGGGAGAGACCCAGTACTTC
clone size: few
V gene: TRBV6-2/TRBV6-3
D gene: NA
J gene: TRBJ2-5

CDR3 protein: CASSQGRGGSPLHF
CDR3 DNA: TGTGCCAGCAGCCAAGGTAGGGGTGGCTCACCCCTCCACTTT
clone size: many
V gene: TRBV3-1
D gene: NA
J gene: TRBJ1-6

CDR3 protein: CASGGQGRWPDTQYF
CDR3 DNA: TGTGCCAGCGGGGGGCAGGGAAGGTGGCCAGATACGCAGTATTTT
clone size: few
V gene: TRBV6-2/TRBV6-3
D gene: NA
J gene: TRBJ2-3

CDR3 protein: CASSILGETQYF
CDR3 DNA: TGTGCCAGTAGTATCTTAGGGGAGACCCAGTACTTC
clone size: many
V gene: TRBV19
D gene: NA
J gene: TRBJ2-5

CDR3 protein: CASSPQTLAGRAGELFF
CDR3 DNA: TGTGCCAGCAGCCCGCAGACACTAGCGGGAAGGGCCGGGGAGCTGTTTTTT
clone size: many
V gene: TRBV11-3
D gene: TRBD2
J gene: TRBJ2-2

CDR3 protein: CATATAGTGENIQYF
CDR3 DNA: TGTGCCACTGCAACCGCTGGGACAGGTGAAAACATTCAGTACTTC
clone size: NA
V gene: TRBV6-2/TRBV6-3
D gene: TRBD1
J gene: TRBJ2-4

CDR3 protein: CASSLVGQGSYNEQFF
CDR3 DNA: TGCGCCAGCAGCTTGGTTGGACAGGGGTCCTACAATGAGCAGTTCTTC
clone size: many
V gene: TRBV5-1
D gene: TRBD1
J gene: TRBJ2-1

CDR3 protein: CATSRDLAHYEQYF
CDR3 DNA: TGTGCCACCAGCAGAGATCTAGCGCACTACGAGCAGTACTTC
clone size: many
V gene: TRBV15
D gene: NA
J gene: TRBJ2-7

CDR3 protein: CASSRRTGGTDTQYF
CDR3 DNA: TGTGCCAGCTCCCGAAGGACAGGGGGCACAGATACGCAGTATTTT
clone size: once
V gene: TRBV18
D gene: TRBD1
J gene: TRBJ2-3

CDR3 protein: CSAPGRRHASSFSDTQYF
CDR3 DNA: TGCAGTGCCCCAGGTAGAAGACACGCTAGCTCTTTCTCGGATACGCAGTATTTT
clone size: many
V gene: TRBV20-1
D gene: NA
J gene: TRBJ2-3

CDR3 protein: CASSPWDGAGGANVLTF
CDR3 DNA: TGTGCCAGCAGCCCATGGGACGGGGCGGGAGGGGCCAACGTCCTGACTTTC
clone size: many
V gene: TRBV7-3
D gene: NA
J gene: TRBJ2-6